The subject of this entry is one TCR beta chain. As yet, its antigen is unknown. Trimming left V 2 bases short and J 9 bases short, with 20 bases between. Germline V gives CDR1 SGHTA, CDR2 FQGNSA. The CDR3 has 16 residues. Unique molecular identifiers were used in preparing the TCRbeta library. One entry per CDR3 protein results from TCRdb running MiXCR on the PCR reads. The repertoire holds around 370,000 distinct CDR3 sequences, with 15% to 20% as singletons. These data belong to a study of T-cell reconstitution after alpha-beta-depleted transplantation in children. Study-level results: Some patients owed their high day-60 TCRbeta diversity to surviving recipient T cells and thymic progenitors. The study reportedly traced alpha-beta T cells about two months after transplant to several hundred expanded graft clones. At one year after transplant, newly produced T cells mostly accounted for T-cell counts and diversity.

The chain combines TRBV7-2 with TRBJ2-1; possibly TRBD1 for D (6 bases). The sample consisted of PBMCs, mostly from graft donor cells, taken 360 days after TCRalphabeta/CD19-depleted stem cell transplant. The TCR was taken from a male patient between 2 and 10 years old who had a stem cell transplant for acute lymphoblastic leukemia, so the T cells may come from the graft donor. The CDR3 nucleotides are TGTGCCAGCAGCTTATGGGATCAGGGGAAAAGGGGTGAGCAGTTCTTC. As protein: CASSLWDQGKRGEQFF.